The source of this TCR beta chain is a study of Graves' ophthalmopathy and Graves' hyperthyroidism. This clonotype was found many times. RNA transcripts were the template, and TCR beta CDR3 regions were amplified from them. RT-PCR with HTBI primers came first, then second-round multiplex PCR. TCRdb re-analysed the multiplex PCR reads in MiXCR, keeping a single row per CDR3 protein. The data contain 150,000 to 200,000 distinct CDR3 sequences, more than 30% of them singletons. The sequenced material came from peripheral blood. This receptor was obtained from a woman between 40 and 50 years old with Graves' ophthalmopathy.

CDR3 nucleotides: TGTGCCAGCAGCTTTGCAGAGACCTACGAGCAGTACTTC. Amino acids: CASSFAETYEQYF. The V call is TRBV11-1, the J call TRBJ2-7, with no clear D. This CDR3 is 13 amino acids long. Looked up from germline, CDR1 is SGHAT and CDR2 is FQDESV (reference sequence). V lost 3 bases to trimming and J lost 2 bases, with 8 bases between them.